This TCR beta chain originates from a study of T cell responses to AZD1222 COVID-19 vaccine. CDR3 length equals 13 residues. CDR1 is SGHRS, CDR2 YFSETQ, per germline. Trimming removed 0 bases at V and 8 bases at J, with 9 bases between. This clone was recorded only once. Antigen: not known. Whole-study results and caveats: Repertoire sampling occurred only after the peak T cell response. White British donors predominated, females outnumbered males, and clonal diversity was possibly underestimated.

Sequencing used immunoSEQ multiplex PCR; TCRdb keeps in-frame clones, though not all of them. The sample carries 140,000 or so clones, 90% to 95% recorded once. The genes are TRBV5-1 and TRBJ2-1, with D unclear. The origin of this receptor is an adult in good health. Sequenced here: peripheral blood, sampled on day 0 of AZD1222 vaccination. CDR3 in amino acids: CASSLGDEDEQFF. The CDR3 bases are TGCGCCAGCAGCTTGGGGGATGAGGATGAGCAGTTCTTC.